This T cell receptor beta chain originates from a study of blood T cell repertoires in COVID-19. In the authors' workflow: Amplification of reference gene primers provided the estimated nucleated cell counts. Data came from immunoSEQ multiplex PCR; TCRdb stores just in-frame clones and leaves some out. V and J calls and clone size follow that table, whereas D and trimming were derived from the DNA. The sample gives more than 300,000 clones, 89% of which show up once; about a tenth is in the top ten. This study enrolled people aged roughly 18 to 89 from about two dozen US geographic areas. In assigning cohorts, the study relied on participant-reported clinical history. Among Cohort 3 donors, those recovered had two negative PCRs, clearance, or symptom resolution. This CDR3 spans 14 amino acids. Germline V CDR1 and CDR2: SGHTA, FQGTGA. V lost 4 bases, J lost 4 bases, and 5 bases stayed unmatched.

The chain links TRBV7-3 to TRBJ2-3, with 7 bases fitting TRBD1. Input material: PBMCs or T cells enriched from blood (not recorded which). The TCR was taken from a woman aged 25 to 39 who had recovered from COVID-19. CDR3 region: CASSSQGGSDTQYF. In DNA form, the CDR3 reads TGTGCCAGCAGCTCGCAAGGGGGCTCAGATACGCAGTATTTT.